Here is one TCR beta chain with its context. The antigen it binds to is not known. No much larger clone exists at a distance of one base, and base qualities are not known. This entry comes from a study of shared clonotypes between healthy human individuals (dated by TCRdb to the early 2020s). Concerning the study at large: The cohort comprised a couple of women and a few men aged 18 to 49 years. The study deeply sequenced blood TCR repertoires of about 5 healthy adults to estimate repertoire size and the extent of clonotype sharing between individuals. To increase sequencing depth and limit assay-specific biases, TCR repertoire library preparation and sequencing were carried out by different laboratories using diverse techniques. Per donor, leukapheresis produced somewhere between about 0.8 and 9 billion PBMCs.

Overall study results and their limits: Sampling was restricted to blood, and TCR repertoires in tissues likely differ from the TCR repertoires found in blood. The genetic and exposure-history diversity represented was limited by the small number of donors. Pairwise subsampling led to the expectation that sequencing depth would affect the degree of clonotype sharing among donors.

A distance of 18 bases separates the germline ends of V and J, which lose 3 bases and 3 bases respectively. Per the germline V gene (reference sequence), LNHNV is the CDR1 and YYDKDF is the CDR2. Reading from cysteine to phenylalanine, the CDR3 counts 17 amino acids. The sequence is cut down to CDR3 DNA, 51 bases in frame from base 1. The donors were healthy, HIV-negative adults with no recently reported acute infections or vaccinations. Only Caucasian adults living in Nashville, Tennessee, USA were represented among the donors. For unsorted samples, 75 million to 90 million PBMCs were counted, and genomic DNA was extracted using the QIAamp DNA Blood Mini kit. After blood collection by leukapheresis, PBMCs were isolated using Ficoll-Histopaque density gradient centrifugation and then cryopreserved in the vapor phase of liquid nitrogen. TCR CDR3 regions were amplified from genomic DNA by multiplex PCR using the deep immunoSEQ assay. For each cell subset, the extracted genomic DNA was distributed evenly across all wells of several immunoSEQ 96-well plates, and each plate served as one replicate. Each replicate PCR for unsorted PBMC received around 330 ng genomic DNA, equal to around 30,000 T cell genomes. Genomic DNA from unsorted PBMC was sequenced over ten immunoSEQ deep assay plates. Purified libraries were measured with a Qubit 3.0 fluorometer, size-checked on a Bioanalyzer 2100, and measured again with the KAPA Library Quantification kit. A separate single-read 150-cycle Illumina NextSeq 550 flow cell was used to sequence each immunoSEQ 96-well plate. Regarding the original processing steps: Because only junctional sequences without quality scores were contained in the immunoSEQ output, filtering matching that applied to full-length reads could not be performed. To assign V/J genes and CDR3, sequences were annotated against IMGT germline references using PyIR, a Python wrapper for IgBLAST v1.9. Reads were filtered out if the reads had weak V/J assignments (E-value above 1e-6), no CDR3, stop codons, out-of-frame junctions, or ambiguous translated residues. A V3J clonotype was defined by an identical inferred V gene, J gene, and CDR3 amino acid sequence. Percentage overlap between repertoires was calculated by dividing the number of shared unique clonotypes by the size of the smaller repertoire. RTK rarefaction, the Chao1 estimator, and Recon v2.1 estimates of unobserved clonotypes were used to assess repertoire richness. TCRdb obtained this table from immuneACCESS and retained in-frame rearrangements with V and J assigned. These tables miss some clones; where compared with another copy, unresolved V genes account for less than half of the shortfall, and the remainder is unexplained. V and J calls and clone size are given by that table; D and trimming were obtained from the DNA. The sample table contains around 500,000 clones; only one count was recorded for 70% to 80% of them. The ten largest make up about 12% of the sample.

The sequence links TRBV15 to TRBJ1-3; possibly the D gene is TRBD1, per 6 matching bases. The source of this sequence is a middle-aged woman in good health. Some clones in this sample may be carry-over from other donors' samples. The sample comprised PBMCs. The DNA sequence is TGTGCCACCAGCAGGGGATCAACAGGGTCCTTTGGAAACACCATATATTTT. The resulting protein is CATSRGSTGSFGNTIYF.